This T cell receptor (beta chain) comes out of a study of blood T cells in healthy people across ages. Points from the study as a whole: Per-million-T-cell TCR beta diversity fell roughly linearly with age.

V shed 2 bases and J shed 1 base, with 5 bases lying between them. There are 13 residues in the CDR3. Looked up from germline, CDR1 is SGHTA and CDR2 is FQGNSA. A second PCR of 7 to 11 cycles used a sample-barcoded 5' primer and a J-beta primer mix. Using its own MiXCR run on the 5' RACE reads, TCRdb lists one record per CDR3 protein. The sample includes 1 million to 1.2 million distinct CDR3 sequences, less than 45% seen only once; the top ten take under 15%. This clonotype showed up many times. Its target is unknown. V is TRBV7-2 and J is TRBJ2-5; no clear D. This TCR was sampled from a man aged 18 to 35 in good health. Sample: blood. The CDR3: CASSLRVQETQYF. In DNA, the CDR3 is TGTGCCAGCAGCTTAAGGGTCCAAGAGACCCAGTACTTC.